Presented here are 4 T cell receptor beta chains from one specimen sequenced in a study of control samples from healthy donors and cancer patients. Sequencing used immunoSEQ multiplex PCR; TCRdb keeps in-frame clones, though not all of them. The profile covers about 270,000 clones, with approximately 80% appearing a single time and 13% taken by the ten largest. Sequencing was done on a sample of PBMCs. The receptors come from an older woman with lung cancer.

This sequence joins TRBV7-2 and TRBJ2-5, with D unresolved. Germline CDR1 SGHTA, CDR2 FQGNSA. The CDR3 is 14 amino acids. The V end was cut by 1 base, the J end by 4 bases, with 10 bases between. The DNA of the CDR3 is TGTGCCAGCAGCTTAGGGCGACAATCAGAGACCCAGTACTTC. This translates into CASSLGRQSETQYF. Complete variable domain (other parts from reference TRBV7-2 and TRBJ2-5): GAGVSQSPSNKVTEKGKDVELRCDPISGHTALYWYRQSLGQGLEFLIYFQGNSAPDKSGLPSDRFSAERTGGSVSTLTIQRTQQEDSAVYLCASSLGRQSETQYFGPGTRLLVL.

About this clone: The sample contains more than one DNA sequence encoding this CDR3. The chain links TRBV5-1 to TRBJ2-3; D is unresolved. Between the trimmed V and J ends, which lost 0 bases and 1 base, there was a span of 12 bases. Germline assignment: CDR1 SGHRS and CDR2 YFSETQ. The CDR3 is made up of 16 amino acids. The CDR3 sequence is CASSLDDRAGTDTQYF. The CDR3 DNA reads TGCGCCAGCAGCTTGGATGATAGGGCTGGCACAGATACGCAGTATTTT.

The rearrangement uses TRBV19 and TRBJ1-1; D not certain. V lost 5 bases to trimming and J lost 1 base, with 8 bases between them. This CDR3 has 13 residues. Germline-derived CDR1 and CDR2 are LNHDA and SQIVND (reference sequence). CDR3 nucleotides: TGTGCCAGTAGTTATTTGGAGAACACTGAAGCTTTCTTT. It encodes CASSYLENTEAFF.

The V call is TRBV4-2, the J call TRBJ2-1, with D maybe TRBD2 (6 bases). Germline V CDR1 and CDR2: LGHNA, YNFKEQ. The CDR3 has 16 residues. Trimming took off 1 base at V and 7 bases at J, with 17 bases between the two ends. CDR3 DNA sequence: TGTGCCAGCAGCCAAGGACGAGAACTAGCTGGGAATGAGCAGTTCTTC. Its translation is CASSQGRELAGNEQFF.